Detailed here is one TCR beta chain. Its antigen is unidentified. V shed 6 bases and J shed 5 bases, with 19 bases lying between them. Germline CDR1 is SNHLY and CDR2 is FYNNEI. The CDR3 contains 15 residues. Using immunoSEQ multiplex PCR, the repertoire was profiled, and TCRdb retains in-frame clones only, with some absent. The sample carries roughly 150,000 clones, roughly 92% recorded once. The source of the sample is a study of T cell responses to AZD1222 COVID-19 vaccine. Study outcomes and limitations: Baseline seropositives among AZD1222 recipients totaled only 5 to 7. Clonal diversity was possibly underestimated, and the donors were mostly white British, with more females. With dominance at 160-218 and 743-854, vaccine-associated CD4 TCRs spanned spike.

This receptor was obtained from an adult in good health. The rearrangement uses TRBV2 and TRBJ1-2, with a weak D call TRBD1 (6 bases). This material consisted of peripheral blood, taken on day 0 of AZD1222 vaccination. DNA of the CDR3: TGTGCCAGCAGCGAGTTACAGGGTAGGGGGTATGGCTACACCTTC. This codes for CASSELQGRGYGYTF.